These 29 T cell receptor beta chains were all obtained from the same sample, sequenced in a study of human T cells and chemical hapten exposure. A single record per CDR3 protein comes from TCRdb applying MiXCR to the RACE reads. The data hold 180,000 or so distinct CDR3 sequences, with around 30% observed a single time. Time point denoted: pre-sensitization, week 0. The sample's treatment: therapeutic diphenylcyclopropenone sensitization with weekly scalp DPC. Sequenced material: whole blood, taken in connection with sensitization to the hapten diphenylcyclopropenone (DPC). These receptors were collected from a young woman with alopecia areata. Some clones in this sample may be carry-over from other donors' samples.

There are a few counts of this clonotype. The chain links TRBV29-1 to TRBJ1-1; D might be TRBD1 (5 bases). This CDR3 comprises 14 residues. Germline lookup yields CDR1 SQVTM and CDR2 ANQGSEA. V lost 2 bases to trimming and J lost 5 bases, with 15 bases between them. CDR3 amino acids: CSVENRQGYTEAFF. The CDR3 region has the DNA TGCAGCGTTGAAAATCGCCAGGGATATACTGAAGCTTTCTTT.

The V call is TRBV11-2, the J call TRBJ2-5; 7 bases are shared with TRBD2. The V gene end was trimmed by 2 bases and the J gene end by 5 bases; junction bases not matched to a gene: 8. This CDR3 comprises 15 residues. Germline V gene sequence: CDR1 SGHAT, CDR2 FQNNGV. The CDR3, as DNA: TGTGCCAGCAGCTTAATCGGCCCCGGGGGGGAGACCCAGTACTTC. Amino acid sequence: CASSLIGPGGETQYF.

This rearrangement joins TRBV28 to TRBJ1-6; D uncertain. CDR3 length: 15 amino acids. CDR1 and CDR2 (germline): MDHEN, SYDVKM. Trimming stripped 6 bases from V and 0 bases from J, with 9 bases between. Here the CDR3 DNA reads TGTGCCAGCAGACCTCTAAGCTCCTATAATTCACCCCTCCACTTT. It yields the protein CASRPLSSYNSPLHF.

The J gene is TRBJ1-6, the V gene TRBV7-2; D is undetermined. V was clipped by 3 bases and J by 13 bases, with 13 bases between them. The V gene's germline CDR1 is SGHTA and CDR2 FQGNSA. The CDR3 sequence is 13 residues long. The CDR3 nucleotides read TGTGCCAGCAGCTTTACAAGGCGATCGCCCCTCCACTTT. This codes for CASSFTRRSPLHF.

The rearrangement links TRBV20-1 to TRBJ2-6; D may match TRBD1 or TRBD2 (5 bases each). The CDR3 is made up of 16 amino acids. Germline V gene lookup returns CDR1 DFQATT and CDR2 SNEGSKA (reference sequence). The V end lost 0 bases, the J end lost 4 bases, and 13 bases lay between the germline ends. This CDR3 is CSARDHKGSGANVLTF. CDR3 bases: TGCAGTGCTAGAGATCATAAGGGGAGCGGGGCCAACGTCCTGACTTTC.

CDR3 in amino acids: CSVEGRAEQYF. CDR3 nucleotides: TGCAGCGTTGAAGGCAGGGCCGAGCAGTACTTC. V gene TRBV29-1 combines with J gene TRBJ2-7, with D possibly being TRBD1 (5 bases). With 1 base removed from V and 6 bases from J, the gap between germline ends came to 7 bases. CDR1 is SQVTM, CDR2 ANQGSEA, per germline. The CDR3 extends over 11 amino acids.

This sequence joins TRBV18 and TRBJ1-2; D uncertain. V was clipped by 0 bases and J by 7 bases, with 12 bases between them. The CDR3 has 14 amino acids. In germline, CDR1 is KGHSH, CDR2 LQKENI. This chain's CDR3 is CASSPPWGRSGYTF. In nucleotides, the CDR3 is TGTGCCAGCTCACCACCTTGGGGTAGGAGTGGCTACACCTTC.

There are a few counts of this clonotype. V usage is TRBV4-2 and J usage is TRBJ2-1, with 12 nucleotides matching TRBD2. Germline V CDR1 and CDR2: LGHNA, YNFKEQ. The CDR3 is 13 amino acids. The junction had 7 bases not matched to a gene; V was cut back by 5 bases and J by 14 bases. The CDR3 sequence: CASSTRLAGEEFF. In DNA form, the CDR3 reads TGTGCCAGCAGCACCCGACTAGCGGGAGAAGAGTTCTTC.

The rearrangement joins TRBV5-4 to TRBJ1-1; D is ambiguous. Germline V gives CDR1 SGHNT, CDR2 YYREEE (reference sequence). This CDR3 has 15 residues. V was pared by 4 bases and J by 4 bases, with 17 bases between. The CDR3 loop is CASSGEGSGVTEAFF. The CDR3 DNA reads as TGTGCCAGCAGCGGGGAGGGCAGCGGGGTCACTGAAGCTTTCTTT.

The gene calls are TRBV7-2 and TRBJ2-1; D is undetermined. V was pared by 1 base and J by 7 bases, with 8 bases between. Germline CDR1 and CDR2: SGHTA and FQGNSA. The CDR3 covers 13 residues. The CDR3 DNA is TGTGCCAGCAGCTTAGGGCCATGGAATGAGCAGTTCTTC. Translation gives CASSLGPWNEQFF.

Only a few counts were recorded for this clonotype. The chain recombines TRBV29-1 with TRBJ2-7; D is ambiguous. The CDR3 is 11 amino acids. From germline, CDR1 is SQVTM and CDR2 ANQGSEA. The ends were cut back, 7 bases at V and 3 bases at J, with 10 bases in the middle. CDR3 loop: CSAPPGYEQYF. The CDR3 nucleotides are TGCAGCGCACCTCCAGGCTACGAGCAGTACTTC.

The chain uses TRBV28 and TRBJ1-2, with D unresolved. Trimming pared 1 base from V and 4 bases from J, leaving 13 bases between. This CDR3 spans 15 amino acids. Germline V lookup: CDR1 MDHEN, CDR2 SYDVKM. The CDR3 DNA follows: TGTGCCAGCAGTTTATTTGGCAGCCGTTCCTATGGCTACACCTTC. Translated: CASSLFGSRSYGYTF.

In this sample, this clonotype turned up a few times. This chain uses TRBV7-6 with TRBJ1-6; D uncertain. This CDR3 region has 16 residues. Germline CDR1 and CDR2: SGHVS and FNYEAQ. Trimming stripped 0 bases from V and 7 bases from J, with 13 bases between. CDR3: CASSLAGRLGNSPLHF. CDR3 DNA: TGTGCCAGCAGCTTAGCTGGAAGGTTGGGGAATTCACCCCTCCACTTT.

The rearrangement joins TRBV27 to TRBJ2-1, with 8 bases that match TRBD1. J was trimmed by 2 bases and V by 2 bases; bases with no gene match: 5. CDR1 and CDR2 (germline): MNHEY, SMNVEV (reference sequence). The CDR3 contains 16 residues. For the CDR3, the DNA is TGTGCCAGCAGTTTAAAAGGACAGGGTACCTACAATGAGCAGTTCTTC. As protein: CASSLKGQGTYNEQFF.

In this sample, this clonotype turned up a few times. The CDR3 loop is CASSGRGGYTNTEAFF. CDR3 nucleotides: TGTGCCAGCAGCGGACGAGGAGGCTATACGAACACTGAAGCTTTCTTT. The V and J genes are TRBV5-5 and TRBJ1-1; D gene unclear. The CDR3 sequence is 16 residues long. Germline V CDR1 and CDR2: SGHKS, YYEKEE (reference sequence). V lost 4 bases to trimming and J lost 1 base, with 17 bases between them.

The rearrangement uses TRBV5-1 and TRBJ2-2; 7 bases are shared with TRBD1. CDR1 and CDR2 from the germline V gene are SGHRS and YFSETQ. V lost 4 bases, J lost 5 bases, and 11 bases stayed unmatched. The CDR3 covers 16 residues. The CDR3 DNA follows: TGCGCCAGCAGCCCGCGGACAGGCGCTGGGACCGGGGAGCTGTTTTTT. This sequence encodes CASSPRTGAGTGELFF.

DNA for the CDR3: TGCAGCGGGGGTTCTGGAAACACCATATATTTT. Translating gives CSGGSGNTIYF. The V and J genes are TRBV29-1 and TRBJ1-3; no clear D. Between the trimmed V and J ends, which lost 7 bases and 1 base, there was a span of 5 bases. The CDR3 covers 11 residues. CDR1 is SQVTM, CDR2 ANQGSEA, per germline.

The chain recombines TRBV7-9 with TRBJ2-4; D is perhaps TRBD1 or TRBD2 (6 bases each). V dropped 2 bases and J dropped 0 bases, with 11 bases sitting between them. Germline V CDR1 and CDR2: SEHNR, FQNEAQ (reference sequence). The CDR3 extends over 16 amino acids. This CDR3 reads CASSLPGGLAKNIQYF. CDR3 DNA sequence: TGTGCCAGCAGCTTACCCGGGGGCCTAGCCAAAAACATTCAGTACTTC. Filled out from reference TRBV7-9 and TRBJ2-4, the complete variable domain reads DTGVSQNPRHKITKRGQNVTFRCDPISEHNRLYWYRQTLGQGPEFLTYFQNEAQLEKSRLLSDRFSAERPKGSFSTLEIQRTEQGDSAMYLCASSLPGGLAKNIQYFGAGTRLSVL.

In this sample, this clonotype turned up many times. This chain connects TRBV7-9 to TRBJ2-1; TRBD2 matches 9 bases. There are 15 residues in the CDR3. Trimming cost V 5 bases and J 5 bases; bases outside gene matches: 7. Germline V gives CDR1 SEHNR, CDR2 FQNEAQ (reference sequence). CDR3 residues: CASSTLAGADNEQFF. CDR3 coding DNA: TGTGCCAGCAGCACTTTAGCGGGAGCGGACAATGAGCAGTTCTTC.

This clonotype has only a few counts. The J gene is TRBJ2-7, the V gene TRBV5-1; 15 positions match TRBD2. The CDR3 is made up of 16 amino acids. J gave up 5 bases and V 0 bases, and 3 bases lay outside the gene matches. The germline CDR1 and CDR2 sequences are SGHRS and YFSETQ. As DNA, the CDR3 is TGCGCCAGCAGCTTGGATGGACTAGCGGGAGGGAACGAGCAGTACTTC. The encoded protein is CASSLDGLAGGNEQYF.

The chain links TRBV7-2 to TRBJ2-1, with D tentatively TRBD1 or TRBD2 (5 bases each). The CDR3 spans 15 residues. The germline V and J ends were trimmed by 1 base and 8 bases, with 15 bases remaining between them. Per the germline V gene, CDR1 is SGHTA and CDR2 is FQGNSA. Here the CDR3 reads CASSLESGLQDEQFF. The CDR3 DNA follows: TGTGCCAGCAGCTTAGAATCGGGGCTTCAGGATGAGCAGTTCTTC.

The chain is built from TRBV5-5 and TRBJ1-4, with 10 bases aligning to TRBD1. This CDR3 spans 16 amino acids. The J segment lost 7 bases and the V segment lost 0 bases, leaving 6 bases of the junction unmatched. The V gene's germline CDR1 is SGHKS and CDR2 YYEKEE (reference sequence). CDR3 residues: CASSLAGTGAGEKLFF. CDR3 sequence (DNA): TGTGCCAGCAGCTTGGCGGGGACAGGGGCAGGTGAAAAACTGTTTTTT.

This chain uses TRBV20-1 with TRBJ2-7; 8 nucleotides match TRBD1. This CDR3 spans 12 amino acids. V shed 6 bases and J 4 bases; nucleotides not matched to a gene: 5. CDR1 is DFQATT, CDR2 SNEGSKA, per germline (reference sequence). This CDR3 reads CSAPDRGYEQYF. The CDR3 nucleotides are TGCAGTGCCCCAGACAGGGGATACGAGCAGTACTTC.

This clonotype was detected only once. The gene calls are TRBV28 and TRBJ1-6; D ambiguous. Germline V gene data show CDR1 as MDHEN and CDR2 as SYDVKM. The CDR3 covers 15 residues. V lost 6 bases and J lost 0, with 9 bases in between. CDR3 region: CASREGSSYNSPLHF. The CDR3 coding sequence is TGTGCCAGCAGAGAGGGAAGCTCCTATAATTCACCCCTCCACTTT.

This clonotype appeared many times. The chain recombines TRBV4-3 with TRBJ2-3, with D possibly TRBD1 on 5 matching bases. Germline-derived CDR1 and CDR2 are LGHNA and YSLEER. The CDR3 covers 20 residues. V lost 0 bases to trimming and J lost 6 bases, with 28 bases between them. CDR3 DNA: TGCGCCAGCAGCCAAGACCTGTCCCCCGTGGGGCGGATGGTGGCGGATACGCAGTATTTT. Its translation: CASSQDLSPVGRMVADTQYF.

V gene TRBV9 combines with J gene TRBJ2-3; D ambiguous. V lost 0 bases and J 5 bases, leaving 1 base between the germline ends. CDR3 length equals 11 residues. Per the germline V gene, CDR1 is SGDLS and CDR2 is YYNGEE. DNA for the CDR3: TGTGCCAGCAGCGTAGAAGATACGCAGTATTTT. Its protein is CASSVEDTQYF. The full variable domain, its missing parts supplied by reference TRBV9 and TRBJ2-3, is DSGVTQTPKHLITATGQRVTLRCSPRSGDLSVYWYQQSLDQGLQFLIQYYNGEERAKGNILERFSAQQFPDLHSELNLSSLELGDSALYFCASSVEDTQYFGPGTRLTVL.

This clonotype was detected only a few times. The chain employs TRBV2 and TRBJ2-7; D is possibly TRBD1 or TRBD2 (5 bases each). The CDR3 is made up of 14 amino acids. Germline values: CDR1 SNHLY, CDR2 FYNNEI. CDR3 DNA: TGTGCGTTGCAGAGGCTAGCAGGGACCTACGAGCAGTACTTC. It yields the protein CALQRLAGTYEQYF.

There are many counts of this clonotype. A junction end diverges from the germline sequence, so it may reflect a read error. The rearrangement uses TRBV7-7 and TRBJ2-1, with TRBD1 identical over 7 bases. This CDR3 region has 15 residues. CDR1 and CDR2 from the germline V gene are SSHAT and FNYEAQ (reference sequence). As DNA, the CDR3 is TGTGCTAGCAGCTCGGGACAGAGCTCCTACAATGAGCAGTTCTTC. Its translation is CASSSGQSSYNEQFF.

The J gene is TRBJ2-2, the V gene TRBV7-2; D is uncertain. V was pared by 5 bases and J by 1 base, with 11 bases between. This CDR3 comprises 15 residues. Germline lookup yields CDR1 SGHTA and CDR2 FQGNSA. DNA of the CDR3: TGTGCCAGCAGCATTCGCAGCCTGAACACCGGGGAGCTGTTTTTT. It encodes CASSIRSLNTGELFF.